The TCR beta chain described here comes from a study of cytomegalovirus exposure and HLA in healthy donors. Whole-study findings and limits: Earlier results showed most TCR beta V segments being productive about 87% or about 30% of the time. Three CMV-associated chains proved CMV antigen-specific in vitro. Cytomegalovirus-associated status was assigned to about 180 TCR beta chains.

In germline, CDR1 is LNHNV, CDR2 YYDKDF (reference sequence). After removal of 3 bases from V and 2 bases from J, the junction contained 2 bases not matched to a gene. The CDR3 runs 15 residues. PCR amplification relied on 60 Vbeta primers (plus 13 Jbeta primers). Some clones are missing from TCRdb's copy, which holds only in-frame ones; the method was immunoSEQ multiplex PCR. The table lists 130,000 to 150,000 clones, about 78% of them singletons. Remarks on this clone: What it binds is not known.

The sample was PBMCs. The rearrangement uses TRBV15 and TRBJ2-1, with TRBD2 identical over 9 bases. This receptor was obtained from a man aged 35 to 55 in good health and CMV-seropositive. The DNA of the CDR3 is TGTGCCACCAGCAGTATAGCGGGGGCCTACAATGAGCAGTTCTTC. Protein sequence: CATSSIAGAYNEQFF.